This is a list of T cell receptor beta chains from one sample in a study of T-cell reconstitution after alpha-beta-depleted transplantation in children. TCRdb redid the calling of the PCR reads with MiXCR, one entry per CDR3 protein. Of approximately 250,000 distinct CDR3 sequences listed, 9.7% are singletons. The source material was PBMCs from the stem cell graft donor, sampled from the stem cell graft. The source is a human donor who donated a stem cell graft to a child with SCID. CDR3s include the opening cysteine and the closing phenylalanine or tryptophan. A D gene is named only where the DNA matches it firmly. Not every row has a clone size; where given, it reads once, few, many or a size class.

j_gene: TRBJ1-5
d_gene: TRBD1
v_gene: TRBV20-1
abundance: few
CDR3aa: CSAGQGFNQPQHF
CDR3nt: TGCAGTGCTGGACAGGGGTTCAATCAGCCCCAGCATTTT

j_gene: TRBJ2-6
d_gene: NA
v_gene: TRBV7-9
abundance: many
CDR3aa: CASRLGQSGANVLTF
CDR3nt: TGTGCCAGCAGGCTAGGGCAATCTGGGGCCAACGTCCTGACTTTC

j_gene: TRBJ1-2
d_gene: TRBD1
v_gene: TRBV7-2
abundance: many
CDR3aa: CASSPWTGGDGYTF
CDR3nt: TGTGCCAGCAGCCCGTGGACAGGGGGCGATGGCTACACCTTC

j_gene: TRBJ1-3
d_gene: NA
v_gene: TRBV3-1
abundance: NA
CDR3aa: CASSQRVGSGNTIYF
CDR3nt: TGTGCCAGCAGCCAACGAGTGGGCTCTGGAAACACCATATATTTT

j_gene: TRBJ1-6
d_gene: NA
v_gene: TRBV6-1
abundance: NA
CDR3aa: CASSVYEDVNSPLHF
CDR3nt: TGTGCCAGCAGTGTTTATGAAGATGTTAATTCACCCCTCCACTTT

j_gene: TRBJ2-3
d_gene: TRBD1
v_gene: TRBV27
abundance: many
CDR3aa: CASRTPGQGSADTQYF
CDR3nt: TGTGCCAGCCGGACTCCGGGACAGGGTTCGGCAGATACGCAGTATTTT

j_gene: TRBJ2-3
d_gene: NA
v_gene: TRBV27
abundance: many
CDR3aa: CATRRTGTDTQYF
CDR3nt: TGTGCCACCCGCCGGACCGGCACAGATACGCAGTATTTT

j_gene: TRBJ2-5
d_gene: NA
v_gene: TRBV5-1
abundance: many
CDR3aa: CASRDSQETQYF
CDR3nt: TGCGCCAGCCGAGACAGTCAAGAGACCCAGTACTTC

j_gene: TRBJ1-1
d_gene: TRBD1
v_gene: TRBV7-2
abundance: many
CDR3aa: CASSARTGASNTEAFF
CDR3nt: TGTGCCAGCAGCGCAAGGACAGGGGCCTCGAACACTGAAGCTTTCTTT

j_gene: TRBJ1-5
d_gene: TRBD1
v_gene: TRBV5-1
abundance: many
CDR3aa: CASSRDRGDNQPQHF
CDR3nt: TGCGCCAGCAGCCGCGACAGGGGGGACAATCAGCCCCAGCATTTT

j_gene: TRBJ2-1
d_gene: NA
v_gene: TRBV20-1
abundance: many
CDR3aa: CSPVGKGLNEQFF
CDR3nt: TGCAGTCCCGTCGGGAAGGGGTTGAATGAGCAGTTCTTC

j_gene: TRBJ2-2
d_gene: TRBD1
v_gene: TRBV12-3/TRBV12-4
abundance: many
CDR3aa: CASSRRYLPGQLNTGELFF
CDR3nt: TGTGCCAGCAGTCGCCGATATCTTCCGGGACAGCTAAACACCGGGGAGCTGTTTTTT

j_gene: TRBJ1-1
d_gene: NA
v_gene: TRBV6-6
abundance: many
CDR3aa: CASSQLNTEAFF
CDR3nt: TGTGCCAGCAGCCAGCTGAACACTGAAGCTTTCTTT

j_gene: TRBJ1-5
d_gene: NA
v_gene: TRBV18
abundance: few
CDR3aa: CASSPPQGPGQPQHF
CDR3nt: TGTGCCAGCTCACCACCGCAGGGCCCGGGTCAGCCCCAGCATTTT

j_gene: TRBJ2-2
d_gene: TRBD1
v_gene: TRBV15
abundance: many
CDR3aa: CATSGSYQGANTGELFF
CDR3nt: TGTGCCACCAGCGGATCTTATCAGGGGGCGAACACCGGGGAGCTGTTTTTT

j_gene: TRBJ1-1
d_gene: NA
v_gene: TRBV6-2/TRBV6-3
abundance: many
CDR3aa: CASSYLPSTKNTEAFF
CDR3nt: TGTGCCAGCAGTTACCTCCCCTCGACAAAGAACACTGAAGCTTTCTTT

j_gene: TRBJ2-2
d_gene: NA
v_gene: TRBV7-9
abundance: many
CDR3aa: CASSLTYGVTGELFF
CDR3nt: TGTGCCAGCAGCTTAACCTACGGAGTCACCGGGGAGCTGTTTTTT

j_gene: TRBJ2-1
d_gene: NA
v_gene: TRBV6-2/TRBV6-3
abundance: NA
CDR3aa: CASSFGPTYNEQFF
CDR3nt: TGTGCCAGCAGTTTTGGCCCTACCTACAATGAGCAGTTCTTC

j_gene: TRBJ2-7
d_gene: NA
v_gene: TRBV7-2
abundance: many
CDR3aa: CASSSQGSGPLYEQYF
CDR3nt: TGTGCCAGCAGCTCACAGGGTAGTGGGCCTCTCTACGAGCAGTACTTC

j_gene: TRBJ1-2
d_gene: NA
v_gene: TRBV28
abundance: many
CDR3aa: CASSLNGGFDGYTF
CDR3nt: TGTGCCAGCAGTTTGAATGGGGGATTTGATGGCTACACCTTC

j_gene: TRBJ1-2
d_gene: TRBD1
v_gene: TRBV20-1
abundance: many
CDR3aa: CSATGGPNYGYTF
CDR3nt: TGCAGTGCCACAGGGGGCCCTAACTATGGCTACACCTTC

j_gene: TRBJ1-2
d_gene: NA
v_gene: TRBV5-5
abundance: many
CDR3aa: CASSRGGPPNYGYTF
CDR3nt: TGTGCCAGCAGTCGGGGAGGGCCGCCTAACTATGGCTACACCTTC

j_gene: TRBJ1-2
d_gene: TRBD1
v_gene: TRBV27
abundance: many
CDR3aa: CASSPTGYSGYTF
CDR3nt: TGTGCCAGCAGCCCGACAGGGTACTCTGGCTACACCTTC

j_gene: TRBJ1-2
d_gene: NA
v_gene: TRBV5-1
abundance: many
CDR3aa: CASSLERGQGGGYTF
CDR3nt: TGCGCCAGCAGCTTGGAAAGGGGCCAGGGTGGTGGCTACACCTTC

j_gene: TRBJ2-1
d_gene: TRBD2
v_gene: TRBV18
abundance: NA
CDR3aa: CASSPSTSGGAYNEQFF
CDR3nt: TGTGCCAGCTCACCAAGCACTAGCGGGGGGGCCTACAATGAGCAGTTCTTC

j_gene: TRBJ1-1
d_gene: NA
v_gene: TRBV6-5
abundance: NA
CDR3aa: CASSYSTFGRGNTEAFF
CDR3nt: TGTGCCAGCAGTTATTCTACTTTCGGACGGGGGAACACTGAAGCTTTCTTT

j_gene: TRBJ2-1
d_gene: NA
v_gene: TRBV5-1
abundance: many
CDR3aa: CASSIHGQSNEQFF
CDR3nt: TGCGCCAGCAGCATACACGGGCAGTCTAATGAGCAGTTCTTC

j_gene: TRBJ2-7
d_gene: NA
v_gene: TRBV5-5
abundance: many
CDR3aa: CASSLRFGRGYFFNEQYF
CDR3nt: TGTGCCAGCAGCTTGAGGTTTGGACGGGGGTATTTTTTCAACGAGCAGTACTTC

j_gene: TRBJ2-7
d_gene: TRBD1
v_gene: TRBV28
abundance: NA
CDR3aa: CASRGQPRSYEQYF
CDR3nt: TGTGCCAGCCGGGGACAGCCTCGCTCCTACGAGCAGTACTTC

j_gene: TRBJ1-3
d_gene: NA
v_gene: TRBV12-3/TRBV12-4
abundance: many
CDR3aa: CASSSQGFGNTIYF
CDR3nt: TGTGCCAGCAGCTCTCAGGGTTTCGGAAACACCATATATTTT

j_gene: TRBJ2-1
d_gene: TRBD1
v_gene: TRBV6-5
abundance: many
CDR3aa: CASSSRQTGGTYNEQFF
CDR3nt: TGTGCCAGCAGTTCGCGCCAGACAGGGGGGACCTACAATGAGCAGTTCTTC

j_gene: TRBJ1-1
d_gene: TRBD1
v_gene: TRBV28
abundance: many
CDR3aa: CASSLGGTGGTEAFF
CDR3nt: TGTGCCAGCAGCTTAGGGGGCACCGGTGGGACTGAAGCTTTCTTT

j_gene: TRBJ1-3
d_gene: NA
v_gene: TRBV10-3
abundance: many
CDR3aa: CAISESAGRDTIYF
CDR3nt: TGTGCCATCAGTGAGTCTGCAGGCCGGGACACCATATATTTT

j_gene: TRBJ1-5
d_gene: NA
v_gene: TRBV7-9
abundance: many
CDR3aa: CASSPGSSAGNQPQHF
CDR3nt: TGTGCCAGCAGCCCAGGGAGTTCGGCGGGCAATCAGCCCCAGCATTTT

j_gene: TRBJ2-7
d_gene: NA
v_gene: TRBV12-3/TRBV12-4
abundance: many
CDR3aa: CASSLKVASSYEQYF
CDR3nt: TGTGCCAGCAGTTTAAAGGTTGCGAGCTCCTACGAGCAGTACTTC

j_gene: TRBJ2-2
d_gene: NA
v_gene: TRBV5-1
abundance: many
CDR3aa: CASSLVPSGELFF
CDR3nt: TGCGCCAGCAGCTTGGTCCCCTCCGGGGAGCTGTTTTTT

j_gene: TRBJ2-6
d_gene: TRBD1
v_gene: TRBV20-1
abundance: many
CDR3aa: CSARGQGYSGANVLTF
CDR3nt: TGCAGTGCTAGGGGACAGGGTTACTCTGGGGCCAACGTCCTGACTTTC

j_gene: TRBJ2-2
d_gene: TRBD1
v_gene: TRBV20-1
abundance: many
CDR3aa: CSARDRGSTGELFF
CDR3nt: TGCAGTGCTCGCGACAGGGGAAGCACCGGGGAGCTGTTTTTT

j_gene: TRBJ2-7
d_gene: NA
v_gene: TRBV9
abundance: many
CDR3aa: CASSVGERGGNYEQYF
CDR3nt: TGTGCCAGCAGCGTAGGAGAGAGAGGCGGTAATTACGAGCAGTACTTC

j_gene: TRBJ1-4
d_gene: TRBD1
v_gene: TRBV7-2
abundance: many
CDR3aa: CASSLDAGAGGEKLFF
CDR3nt: TGTGCCAGCAGCTTAGACGCAGGGGCAGGGGGAGAAAAACTGTTTTTT

j_gene: TRBJ2-2
d_gene: NA
v_gene: TRBV9
abundance: many
CDR3aa: CASSPGLWGTLNTGELFF
CDR3nt: TGTGCCAGCAGCCCAGGTCTCTGGGGGACATTGAACACCGGGGAGCTGTTTTTT

j_gene: TRBJ2-5
d_gene: NA
v_gene: TRBV7-9
abundance: many
CDR3aa: CASSKAETQYF
CDR3nt: TGTGCCAGCAGCAAGGCGGAGACCCAGTACTTC

j_gene: TRBJ2-3
d_gene: NA
v_gene: TRBV7-2
abundance: once
CDR3aa: CASSLRIATDTQYF
CDR3nt: TGTGCCAGCAGCTTAAGGATTGCCACAGATACGCAGTATTTT

j_gene: TRBJ1-3
d_gene: NA
v_gene: TRBV29-1
abundance: many
CDR3aa: CSVRSGNTIYF
CDR3nt: TGCAGCGTACGGTCTGGAAACACCATATATTTT

j_gene: TRBJ2-5
d_gene: TRBD1
v_gene: TRBV5-1
abundance: many
CDR3aa: CASSLSPGTEQETQYF
CDR3nt: TGCGCCAGCAGCTTGAGCCCCGGGACAGAACAAGAGACCCAGTACTTC

j_gene: TRBJ2-3
d_gene: NA
v_gene: TRBV6-5
abundance: many
CDR3aa: CASRTPDTDTQYF
CDR3nt: TGTGCCAGCAGAACCCCGGACACAGATACGCAGTATTTT

j_gene: TRBJ2-7
d_gene: TRBD1
v_gene: TRBV9
abundance: many
CDR3aa: CASSVLGQGTYEQYF
CDR3nt: TGTGCCAGCAGCGTACTGGGACAGGGCACCTACGAGCAGTACTTC

j_gene: TRBJ1-5
d_gene: NA
v_gene: TRBV5-6
abundance: many
CDR3aa: CASSLVDQPQHF
CDR3nt: TGTGCCAGCAGCTTGGTCGATCAGCCCCAGCATTTT

j_gene: TRBJ1-2
d_gene: NA
v_gene: TRBV7-8
abundance: NA
CDR3aa: CASSTTLYGYTF
CDR3nt: TGTGCCAGCAGCACGACCTTGTATGGCTACACCTTC

j_gene: TRBJ2-5
d_gene: NA
v_gene: TRBV5-1
abundance: many
CDR3aa: CASSLYWLAETQYF
CDR3nt: TGCGCCAGCAGCTTGTATTGGCTTGCAGAGACCCAGTACTTC

j_gene: TRBJ2-7
d_gene: NA
v_gene: TRBV20-1
abundance: many
CDR3aa: CSARKEDGEQYF
CDR3nt: TGCAGTGCTAGGAAGGAGGATGGCGAGCAGTACTTC

j_gene: TRBJ2-1
d_gene: NA
v_gene: TRBV12-3/TRBV12-4
abundance: many
CDR3aa: CASSFRGYGNEQFF
CDR3nt: TGTGCCAGCAGTTTCAGGGGATATGGCAATGAGCAGTTCTTC

j_gene: TRBJ1-1
d_gene: NA
v_gene: TRBV4-1
abundance: few
CDR3aa: CASSQEEIGEVAFF
CDR3nt: TGCGCCAGCAGCCAAGAGGAAATTGGGGAAGTGGCTTTCTTT

j_gene: TRBJ1-1
d_gene: NA
v_gene: TRBV7-6
abundance: many
CDR3aa: CASSPTTLMNTEAFF
CDR3nt: TGTGCCAGCAGCCCCACGACACTCATGAACACTGAAGCTTTCTTT

j_gene: TRBJ2-3
d_gene: TRBD1
v_gene: TRBV12-3/TRBV12-4
abundance: many
CDR3aa: CASRRLTGPDTQYF
CDR3nt: TGTGCCAGCAGACGATTGACAGGGCCAGATACGCAGTATTTT

j_gene: TRBJ2-5
d_gene: NA
v_gene: TRBV29-1
abundance: few
CDR3aa: CSVAKYQETQYF
CDR3nt: TGCAGCGTTGCCAAGTACCAAGAGACCCAGTACTTC